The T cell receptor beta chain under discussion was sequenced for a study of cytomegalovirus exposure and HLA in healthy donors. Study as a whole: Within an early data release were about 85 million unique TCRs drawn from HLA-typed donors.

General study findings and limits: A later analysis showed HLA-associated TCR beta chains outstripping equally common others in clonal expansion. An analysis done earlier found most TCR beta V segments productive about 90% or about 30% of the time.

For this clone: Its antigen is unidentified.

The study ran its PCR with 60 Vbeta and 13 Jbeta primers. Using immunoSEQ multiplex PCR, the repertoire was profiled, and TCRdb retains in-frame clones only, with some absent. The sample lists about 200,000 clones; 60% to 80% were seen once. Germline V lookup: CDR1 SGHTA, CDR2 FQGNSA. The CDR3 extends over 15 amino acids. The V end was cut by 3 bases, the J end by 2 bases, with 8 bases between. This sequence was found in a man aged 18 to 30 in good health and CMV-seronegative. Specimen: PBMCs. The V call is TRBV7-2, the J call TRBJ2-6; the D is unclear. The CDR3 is CASSFYGTGANVLTF. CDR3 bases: TGTGCCAGCAGCTTCTACGGTACTGGGGCCAACGTCCTGACTTTC.